The entry below describes one T cell receptor (beta chain). Production of TCR beta libraries used UMI-labeled 5' RACE as the method. TCRdb re-called the 5' RACE reads, yielding one record per CDR3 amino acid sequence without DNA. The table lists over 8,000 distinct CDR3 sequences. From germline, CDR1 is SEHNR and CDR2 FQNEAQ (reference sequence). The CDR3 runs to 11 residues. These data belong to a study of human CD8 memory T cell subsets. Sequences were obtained from CD8+ stem-like memory T cells (TSCM and TCM) sorted from PBMCs. The subset here: stem-like memory CD8 T cells (TSTEM), CCR7+ PD-1- TIGIT-. The TCR sequence derives from a human donor in good health. The J gene is TRBJ1-1, the V gene TRBV7-9; TCRdb calls TRBD1, which cannot be checked without DNA. CDR3 protein: CASRTGAEAFF.